The 31 T cell receptor beta chains listed next were all sequenced from one sample in a study of CD8 T cells in ankylosing spondylitis. MiXCR, run by TCRdb on the 5' RACE reads, gives a single entry per CDR3 protein. The data contain 200,000 to 300,000 distinct CDR3 sequences, approximately 30% of them singletons. The sample taken for sequencing was blood, either unsorted or a sorted T cell fraction (not recorded which). These TCRs come from a male donor with ankylosing spondylitis or in good health (not recorded which).

This clonotype was found a few times. J is TRBJ2-7 and V is TRBV20-1, with TRBD1 matching over 7 bases. This CDR3 is built from 14 residues. The germline gives CDR1 DFQATT, CDR2 SNEGSKA (reference sequence). V gave up 0 bases and J gave up 4 bases; unmatched junction bases: 6. The CDR3 nucleotides are TGCAGTGCTAGAGAGGCAGGGGGATGGTACGAGCAGTACTTC. It translates to CSAREAGGWYEQYF.

The rearrangement joins TRBV4-1 to TRBJ2-1, with D unclear. This CDR3 contains 12 residues. Per the germline V gene, CDR1 is MGHRA and CDR2 is YSYEKL. V was pared by 6 bases and J by 8 bases, with 11 bases between. The CDR3 spells CASRGIVDEQFF. In DNA form, the CDR3 reads TGCGCCAGCAGGGGAATTGTAGATGAGCAGTTCTTC.

This clonotype was recorded at least ten times. The chain employs TRBV20-1 and TRBJ2-3; a possible D gene is TRBD2 (6 bases). This CDR3 has 12 amino acids. Trimming pared 5 bases from V and 15 bases from J, leaving 21 bases between. In germline, CDR1 is DFQATT, CDR2 SNEGSKA (reference sequence). CDR3 sequence (DNA): TGCAGTGCTTCCCACTTGAATGGGAGGCGATATTTT. This encodes CSASHLNGRRYF.

This clonotype has only a few counts. The chain uses TRBV7-9 and TRBJ2-3; the D is unclear. With 8 bases removed from V and 0 bases from J, the gap between germline ends came to 9 bases. The length of the CDR3 is 13 residues. CDR1 and CDR2 (germline): SEHNR, FQNEAQ (reference sequence). The DNA for the CDR3 is TGTGCCAGCGTAGGCTTGAGCACAGATACGCAGTATTTT. As protein: CASVGLSTDTQYF.

The chain uses TRBV27 and TRBJ2-7; TRBD1 is a possible D gene (5 bases). V lost 3 bases and J 5 bases, leaving 11 bases between the germline ends. The germline gives CDR1 MNHEY, CDR2 SMNVEV (reference sequence). The CDR3 loop spans 13 amino acids. CDR3 DNA sequence: TGTGCCAGCAGTTTCTCAGACAGCCACGAGCAGTACTTC. Amino acid sequence: CASSFSDSHEQYF.

A few counts support this clonotype. This chain joins TRBV10-3 and TRBJ2-7; 10 bases are shared with TRBD1. After removal of 3 bases from V and 3 bases from J, the junction contained 5 bases not matched to a gene. This CDR3 is built from 15 residues. Looked up from germline, CDR1 is ENHRY and CDR2 is SYGVKD. The CDR3 DNA follows: TGTGCCATCAGTGACTCCGGGGACAGGGGCTACGAGCAGTACTTC. Translating gives CAISDSGDRGYEQYF.

This chain joins TRBV2 and TRBJ1-1, with TRBD1 matching 10 bases. The length of the CDR3 is 15 residues. The junction had 6 bases not matched to a gene; V was cut back by 6 bases and J by 2 bases. The germline CDR1 and CDR2 sequences are SNHLY and FYNNEI. In DNA, the CDR3 is TGTGCCAGCAGGGACGACAGGGGGCAAAACACTGAAGCTTTCTTT. Its translation: CASRDDRGQNTEAFF.

This chain uses TRBV28 with TRBJ2-3; the match to TRBD2 covers 12 bases. J gave up 14 bases and V 8 bases, and 17 bases lay outside the gene matches. The CDR3 is 15 amino acids. Germline V CDR1 and CDR2: MDHEN, SYDVKM. The DNA of the CDR3 is TGTGCCAGCGTGAGGGAAGGACTAGCGGGGCCCCCTTGGTATTTT. Protein product: CASVREGLAGPPWYF.

This clonotype appeared a few times. V and J are TRBV20-1 and TRBJ2-7; 7 nucleotides align to TRBD1. V lost 4 bases and J lost 6; bases outside the gene matches: 9. CDR1 is DFQATT and CDR2 is SNEGSKA in the germline V gene (reference sequence). The CDR3 is 13 amino acids. CDR3 DNA: TGCAGTGCTATGGTGACAGGGCTTCGCGAGCAGTACTTC. It is translated as CSAMVTGLREQYF.

The CDR3 here is CASRWTSGAYEQYF. The CDR3 DNA reads as TGTGCCAGCAGATGGACTAGCGGGGCATACGAGCAGTACTTC. The genes are TRBV2 and TRBJ2-7; 12 bases match TRBD2. This CDR3 has 14 amino acids. With 6 bases clipped from V and 4 bases from J, the junction kept 4 bases outside the gene matches. Looked up from germline, CDR1 is SNHLY and CDR2 is FYNNEI.

This clonotype was seen a few times. J is TRBJ2-3 and V is TRBV5-1, with D tentatively TRBD2 (6 bases). V dropped 2 bases and J dropped 0 bases, with 19 bases sitting between them. The germline CDR1 and CDR2 sequences are SGHRS and YFSETQ. This CDR3 has 18 amino acids. Here the CDR3 DNA reads TGCGCCAGCAGCTTCAGGAGAGGAGGGGTTTCTAGCACAGATACGCAGTATTTT. Protein sequence: CASSFRRGGVSSTDTQYF.

As concerns this clonotype: This may be a read error: a much more frequent sequence differs by one nucleotide. The J gene is TRBJ2-1, the V gene TRBV12-3 or TRBV12-4, with 8 bases aligning to TRBD2. The V segment lost 3 bases and the J segment 8 bases; nucleotides outside the gene matches: 0. The CDR3 loop spans 12 amino acids. The CDR3 region has the DNA TGTGCCAGCAGTTTCGGGGGGGATGAGCAGTTCTTC. Its translation is CASSFGGDEQFF.

The V and J genes are TRBV10-2 and TRBJ2-2, with unresolved D. The CDR3 has 15 residues. Germline V CDR1 and CDR2: WSHSY, SAAADI. The V and J ends lost 7 bases and 0 bases respectively, with 12 bases between them. Here the CDR3 DNA reads TGCGCCAGCATCCCCATCGACACGAACACCGGGGAGCTGTTTTTT. It codes for CASIPIDTNTGELFF.

The rearrangement uses TRBV6-4 and TRBJ2-3; D is ambiguous. There are 13 residues in the CDR3. Germline V lookup: CDR1 MRHNA, CDR2 SNTAGT. Trimming pared 4 bases from V and 6 bases from J, leaving 11 bases between. In nucleotides, the CDR3 is TGTGCCAGCAGTGGAGATGGAATGGATACGCAGTATTTT. It yields the protein CASSGDGMDTQYF.

V usage is TRBV20-1 and J usage is TRBJ2-4; the match to TRBD1 covers 12 bases. The CDR3 is 20 residues long. Germline lookup yields CDR1 DFQATT and CDR2 SNEGSKA (reference sequence). V dropped 3 bases and J dropped 1; count of bases not matched to a gene: 16. This CDR3 is CSASPWGGDRGLLAKNIQYF. CDR3 nucleotide sequence: TGCAGTGCTAGCCCCTGGGGAGGGGACAGGGGGCTTTTGGCCAAAAACATTCAGTACTTC.

The V and J genes are TRBV7-9 and TRBJ2-3; D gene uncertain. The CDR3 contains 12 residues. Trimming shortened V by 5 bases and J by 2 bases, and 5 bases separated the two germline ends. Looked up from germline, CDR1 is SEHNR and CDR2 is FQNEAQ (reference sequence). The CDR3 loop reads CASSRFTDTQYF. CDR3 DNA sequence: TGTGCCAGCAGCCGATTCACAGATACGCAGTATTTT.

This chain connects TRBV11-2 to TRBJ2-3; D is undetermined. The CDR3 has 12 residues. V lost 2 bases and J lost 5, with 5 bases in between. Germline loops: CDR1 SGHAT, CDR2 FQNNGV. The CDR3 protein is CASSLTLDTQYF. CDR3 nucleotides: TGTGCCAGCAGCTTAACCCTAGATACGCAGTATTTT. Drawing the rest from reference TRBV11-2 and TRBJ2-3, the complete variable domain is EAGVAQSPRYKIIEKRQSVAFWCNPISGHATLYWYQQILGQGPKLLIQFQNNGVVDDSQLPKDRFSAERLKGVDSTLKIQPAKLEDSAVYLCASSLTLDTQYFGPGTRLTVL.

This clonotype was found a few times. The chain is built from TRBV28 and TRBJ2-5, with D possibly being TRBD1 (6 bases). This CDR3 is 14 amino acids long. The V end lost 7 bases, the J end lost 3 bases, and 15 bases lay between the germline ends. The germline V gene encodes CDR1 MDHEN and CDR2 SYDVKM. CDR3 region: CASTRRAGEETQYF. In nucleotides, the CDR3 is TGTGCCAGCACCCGACGGGCAGGGGAAGAGACCCAGTACTTC.

This clonotype has only a few counts. The V and J genes are TRBV6-5 and TRBJ2-5; no reliable D call. The CDR3 runs 12 residues. The V end was cut by 6 bases, the J end by 3 bases, with 8 bases between. Germline CDR1 and CDR2: MNHEY and SVGAGI. CDR3 region: CASRAQKETQYF. DNA of the CDR3: TGTGCCAGCAGGGCCCAGAAAGAGACCCAGTACTTC.

This CDR3 is CASSSNALEQYF. As DNA, the CDR3 is TGTGCCAGCAGCTCCAATGCACTCGAGCAGTACTTC. This rearrangement joins TRBV7-6 to TRBJ2-7; D is unresolved. The V gene's germline CDR1 is SGHVS and CDR2 FNYEAQ. Deletions cut 4 bases from V and 6 bases from J, with 10 bases between. The CDR3 contains 12 residues.

The V gene is TRBV6-5, the J gene TRBJ1-1; no clear D gene. The CDR3 extends over 11 amino acids. The V gene lost 11 bases and the J gene lost 3 bases, with 10 bases spanning the gap. Germline-derived CDR1 and CDR2 are MNHEY and SVGAGI. The CDR3 protein is CAVNRDTEAFF. The CDR3 region has the DNA TGTGCCGTAAATAGGGACACTGAAGCTTTCTTT.

This CDR3 reads CSGGTVESYEQYF. CDR3 coding DNA: TGCAGTGGTGGGACAGTGGAGTCCTACGAGCAGTACTTC. The genes are TRBV20-1 and TRBJ2-7, with TRBD1 matching over 7 bases. The CDR3 has 13 residues. Germline V gene sequence: CDR1 DFQATT, CDR2 SNEGSKA (reference sequence). Losses at the gene ends were 7 bases for V and 1 base for J; bases not matched to a gene: 7.

The rearrangement links TRBV2 to TRBJ1-2; D gene ambiguous. This CDR3 has 12 residues. Germline V CDR1 and CDR2: SNHLY, FYNNEI. V was cut by 7 bases and J by 2 bases, with 8 bases left in between. CDR3 sequence: CASKAQNYGYTF. In DNA form, the CDR3 reads TGTGCCAGCAAGGCACAGAACTATGGCTACACCTTC.

This rearrangement joins TRBV20-1 to TRBJ2-1; 8 bases line up with TRBD2. V trimming: 6 bases; J trimming: 5 bases; junction bases outside the gene matches: 6. CDR3 length: 13 residues. Germline CDR1 reads DFQATT; CDR2 reads SNEGSKA (reference sequence). DNA for the CDR3: TGCAGTGCCCATAGCGGGGCGAACAATGAGCAGTTCTTC. Translation gives CSAHSGANNEQFF.

A few counts support this clonotype. The gene calls are TRBV15 and TRBJ2-7, with D tentatively TRBD1 (5 bases). The CDR3 runs to 13 residues. Trimming cost V 5 bases and J 7 bases, with 15 bases left between them. Germline V CDR1 and CDR2: LNHNV, YYDKDF (reference sequence). This chain's CDR3 is CATSEGADGEQYF. DNA of the CDR3: TGTGCCACCAGCGAAGGGGCAGATGGAGAGCAGTACTTC. Full variable domain (rest looked up from reference TRBV15 and TRBJ2-7): DAMVIQNPRYQVTQFGKPVTLSCSQTLNHNVMYWYQQKSSQAPKLLFHYYDKDFNNEADTPDNFQSRRPNTSFCFLDIRSPGLGDTAMYLCATSEGADGEQYFGPGTRLTVT.

The chain has TRBV12-3 or TRBV12-4 and TRBJ1-4; tentatively, D is TRBD1 (6 bases). Trimming left V 2 bases short and J 5 bases short, with 9 bases between. The CDR3 has 14 amino acids. In DNA, the CDR3 is TGTGCCAGCAGTTTATGGGGGGCGAATGAAAAACTGTTTTTT. Protein sequence: CASSLWGANEKLFF.

In its sample, this clonotype was seen a few times. An end of the junction differs from the germline gene, which may be a read error. This sequence joins TRBV20-1 and TRBJ2-2, with 12 bases that match TRBD2. The CDR3 is 14 amino acids. Germline-derived CDR1 and CDR2 are DFQATT and SNEGSKA (reference sequence). Written as DNA, the CDR3 is TGCAGTGCTAGCCTAGCGGGGGGGACCGAGGAGCTGTTTTTT. Encoded protein: CSASLAGGTEELFF.

This clonotype was seen only a few times. The gene calls are TRBV9 and TRBJ2-5, with a tentative D call TRBD1 (6 bases). Looked up from germline, CDR1 is SGDLS and CDR2 is YYNGEE. The CDR3 runs to 15 residues. With 4 bases removed from V and 2 bases from J, the gap between germline ends came to 15 bases. The CDR3 is CASSPDWTVQETQYF. The CDR3 region has the DNA TGTGCCAGCAGCCCCGATTGGACAGTACAAGAGACCCAGTACTTC. The full variable domain, in which reference TRBV9 and TRBJ2-5 provide the parts outside the CDR3, is DSGVTQTPKHLITATGQRVTLRCSPRSGDLSVYWYQQSLDQGLQFLIQYYNGEERAKGNILERFSAQQFPDLHSELNLSSLELGDSALYFCASSPDWTVQETQYFGPGTRLLVL.

The chain combines TRBV10-3 with TRBJ2-3; 8 nucleotides agree with TRBD1. Germline trimming cut 9 bases from V and 5 bases from J; bases unmatched to any gene: 4. CDR3 size: 12 residues. Germline CDR1 is ENHRY and CDR2 is SYGVKD. CDR3 sequence reads: CAIGTGGDTQYF. DNA for the CDR3: TGTGCCATAGGTACAGGGGGAGATACGCAGTATTTT.

The chain is built from TRBV6-1 and TRBJ2-5; TRBD2 aligns across 11 bases. CDR1 is MNHNS, CDR2 SASEGT, per germline. The V segment lost 6 bases and the J segment 5 bases; nucleotides outside the gene matches: 8. This CDR3 is 15 amino acids long. As DNA, the CDR3 is TGTGCCAGCAGCGAGACTAGCGGGGCTTGGGAGACCCAGTACTTC. This encodes CASSETSGAWETQYF.

This clonotype occurred a few times. The CDR3 sequence: CSVGVSRQSYEQYF. CDR3 coding DNA: TGCAGCGTTGGTGTATCCCGGCAGTCCTACGAGCAGTACTTC. The chain carries TRBV29-1 and TRBJ2-7, with D unclear. This CDR3 has 14 amino acids. V dropped 4 bases and J dropped 1 base, with 14 bases sitting between them. CDR1 and CDR2 from the germline V gene are SQVTM and ANQGSEA.